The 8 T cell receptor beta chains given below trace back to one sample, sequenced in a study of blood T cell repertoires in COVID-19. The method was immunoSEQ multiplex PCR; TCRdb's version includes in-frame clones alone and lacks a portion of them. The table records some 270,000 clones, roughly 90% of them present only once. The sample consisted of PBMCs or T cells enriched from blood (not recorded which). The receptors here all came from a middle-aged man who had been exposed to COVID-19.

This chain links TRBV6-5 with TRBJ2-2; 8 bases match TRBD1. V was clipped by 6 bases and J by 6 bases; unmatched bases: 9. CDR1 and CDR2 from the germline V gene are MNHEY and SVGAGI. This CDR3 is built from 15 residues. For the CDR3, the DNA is TGTGCCAGCAGAACCGGCAGGGGGCTCGCCGGGGAGCTGTTTTTT. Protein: CASRTGRGLAGELFF.

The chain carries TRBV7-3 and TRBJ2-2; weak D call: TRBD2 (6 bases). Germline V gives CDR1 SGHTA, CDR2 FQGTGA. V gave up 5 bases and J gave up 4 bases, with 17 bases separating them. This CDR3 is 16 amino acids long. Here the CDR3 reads CASSPGEAGLTGELFF. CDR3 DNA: TGTGCCAGCAGCCCCGGAGAAGCGGGTCTCACCGGGGAGCTGTTTTTT.

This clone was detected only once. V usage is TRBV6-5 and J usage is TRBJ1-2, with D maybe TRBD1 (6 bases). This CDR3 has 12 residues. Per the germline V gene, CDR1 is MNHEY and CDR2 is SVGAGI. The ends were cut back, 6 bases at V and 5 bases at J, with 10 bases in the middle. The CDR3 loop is CASRLTGYGYTF. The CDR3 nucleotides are TGTGCCAGCAGATTAACAGGGTATGGCTACACCTTC.

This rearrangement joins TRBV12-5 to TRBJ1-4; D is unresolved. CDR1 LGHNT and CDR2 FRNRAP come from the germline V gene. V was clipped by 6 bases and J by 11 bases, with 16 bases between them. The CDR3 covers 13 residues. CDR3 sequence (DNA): TGTGCTAGTGGAGAGGGCGCCGCTGGCAAACTGTTTTTT. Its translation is CASGEGAAGKLFF.

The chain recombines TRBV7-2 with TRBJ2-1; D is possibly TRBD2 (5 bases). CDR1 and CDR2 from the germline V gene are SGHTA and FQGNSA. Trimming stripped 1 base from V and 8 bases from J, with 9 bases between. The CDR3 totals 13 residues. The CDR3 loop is CASSLDSRDEQFF. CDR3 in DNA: TGTGCCAGCAGCTTAGACTCGAGGGATGAGCAGTTCTTC.

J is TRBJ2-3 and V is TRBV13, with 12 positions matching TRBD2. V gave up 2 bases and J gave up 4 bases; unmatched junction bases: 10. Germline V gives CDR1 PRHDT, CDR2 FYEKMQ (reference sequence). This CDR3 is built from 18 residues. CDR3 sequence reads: CASSLRLAGVSISDTQYF. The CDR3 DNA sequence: TGTGCCAGCAGCTTAAGACTAGCGGGAGTCAGTATATCAGATACGCAGTATTTT.

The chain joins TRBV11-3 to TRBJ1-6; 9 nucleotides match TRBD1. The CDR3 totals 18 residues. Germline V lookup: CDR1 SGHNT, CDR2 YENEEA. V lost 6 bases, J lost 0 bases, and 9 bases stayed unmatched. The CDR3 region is CASSSTGQGSSYNSPLHF. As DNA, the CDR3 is TGTGCCAGCAGTTCTACTGGACAGGGGAGCTCCTATAATTCACCCCTCCACTTT.

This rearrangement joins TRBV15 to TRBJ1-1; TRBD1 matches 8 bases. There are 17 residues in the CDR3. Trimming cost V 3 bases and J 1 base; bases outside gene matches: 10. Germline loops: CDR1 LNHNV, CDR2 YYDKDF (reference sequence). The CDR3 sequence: CATSSFRQGRENTEAFF. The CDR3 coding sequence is TGTGCCACCAGCAGTTTCAGACAGGGGAGAGAGAACACTGAAGCTTTCTTT. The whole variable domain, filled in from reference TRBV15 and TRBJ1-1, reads DAMVIQNPRYQVTQFGKPVTLSCSQTLNHNVMYWYQQKSSQAPKLLFHYYDKDFNNEADTPDNFQSRRPNTSFCFLDIRSPGLGDTAMYLCATSSFRQGRENTEAFFGQGTRLTVV.